This entry lists 10 T cell receptor beta chains sequenced from one sample in a study of molecular identifiers for immune sequencing clone quantification. MiXCR, applied by TCRdb to the PCR reads, yields one record per CDR3 protein. The table has approximately 97,000 distinct CDR3 sequences, 24% seen once; the top ten hold 0.94%. Sequenced: naive CD8+ T cells from blood, with Jurkat cell RNA spiked in. As for subset: FACS-sorted CD8+CD4-CCR7+CD45RA+ naive T cells. The source is a human donor in good health. Some libraries in this study had Jurkat cell RNA spiked in.

This clonotype has only one observation. It may be a read error: a sequence one base away is much more abundant. The V call is TRBV4-1, the J call TRBJ2-3; D remains ambiguous. Per germline, CDR1 MGHRA and CDR2 YSYEKL. Between the trimmed V and J ends, which lost 1 base and 6 bases, there was a span of 11 bases. The CDR3 sequence is 14 residues long. In nucleotides, the CDR3 is TGCGCCAGCAGCCAAGTCCTTCACGCGGATACGCAGTATTTT. Amino acids: CASSQVLHADTQYF.

At least ten counts were recorded for this clonotype. The J gene is TRBJ2-3, the V gene TRBV5-5; D might be TRBD1 or TRBD2, each matching 5 bases. V lost 4 bases, J lost 1 base, and 10 bases lay in between. The CDR3 spans 14 residues. Germline V gene lookup returns CDR1 SGHKS and CDR2 YYEKEE (reference sequence). The CDR3 DNA reads TGTGCCAGCAGCCACATGGGGGGCACAGATACGCAGTATTTT. Its translation: CASSHMGGTDTQYF.

V gene TRBV2 combines with J gene TRBJ2-5, with a weak D call TRBD1 (6 bases). Trimming removed 4 bases from V and 2 bases from J, with 8 bases in between. The CDR3 consists of 13 residues. The V gene's germline CDR1 is SNHLY and CDR2 FYNNEI. In DNA, the CDR3 is TGTGCCAGCAGTGGGACAGTACAAGAGACCCAGTACTTC. Translated, it gives CASSGTVQETQYF.

On this clonotype itself: A much larger clone sits a single nucleotide away, making a read error possible. The chain couples TRBV12-3 or TRBV12-4 to TRBJ2-3; weak D call: TRBD2 (6 bases). This CDR3 comprises 15 residues. As DNA, the CDR3 is TGTGCCAGCAGTTTTATGCGGGGCTACACAGATGCGCAGTATTTT. Protein sequence: CASSFMRGYTDAQYF.

With regard to this clonotype: Being one base from a much bigger clone, this may be a read error. The chain couples TRBV6-2 or TRBV6-3 to TRBJ2-2, with a possible D match to TRBD2 (5 bases). The CDR3 extends over 18 amino acids. Germline assignment: CDR1 MNHEY and CDR2 SVGEGT. Trimming stripped 2 bases from V and 0 bases from J, with 16 bases between. The CDR3 coding sequence is TGTGCCAGCAGTTACCGCCCGGGGATGGGTCCGAACACCGGGGAGCTGTTTTTT. Its protein product is CASSYRPGMGPNTGELFF.

This clonotype was counted many times. The rearrangement joins TRBV5-6 to TRBJ1-4, with D perhaps TRBD1 (5 bases). The CDR3 has 13 amino acids. CDR1 and CDR2 from the germline V gene are SGHDT and YYEEEE. Trimming pared 0 bases from V and 7 bases from J, leaving 7 bases between. The CDR3 DNA reads as TGTGCCAGCAGCTTGGGCGACAGTGAAAAACTGTTTTTT. This translates into CASSLGDSEKLFF.

Notes on this clonotype: Given a much more abundant clone one base away, this may be a read error. V gene TRBV6-6 combines with J gene TRBJ1-1; possible D gene TRBD1, 5 bases. Germline V gives CDR1 MNHNY, CDR2 SVGAGI (reference sequence). The CDR3 length is 14 residues. CDR3 coding DNA: TGTGCCAGCAGCCTGACAGTTACCAACACTGACGCTTTCTTT. Translated: CASSLTVTNTDAFF.

This clonotype was seen ten or more times. The chain recombines TRBV4-1 with TRBJ2-2; TRBD2 matches 10 bases. CDR1 MGHRA and CDR2 YSYEKL come from the germline V gene. J was trimmed by 3 bases and V by 4 bases; bases with no gene match: 2. The CDR3 has 15 amino acids. This CDR3 is CASSPLAGYTGELFF. CDR3 DNA: TGCGCCAGCAGCCCACTAGCGGGGTACACCGGGGAGCTGTTTTTT.

This clonotype was counted ten times or more. V gene TRBV6-4 combines with J gene TRBJ2-2, with TRBD1 matching over 10 bases. The CDR3 sequence is 17 residues long. Germline V lookup: CDR1 MRHNA, CDR2 SNTAGT. J lost 1 base, V lost 5 bases, and 7 bases had no gene match. The CDR3 nucleotides read TGTGCCAGCAGTAGGACAGGGGGGATCAAGAACACCGGGGAGCTGTTTTTT. It encodes CASSRTGGIKNTGELFF.

V and J are TRBV5-1 and TRBJ2-7; D not resolved. Germline CDR1 and CDR2: SGHRS and YFSETQ. The CDR3 loop spans 16 amino acids. Trimming removed 4 bases from V and 3 bases from J, with 20 bases in between. The CDR3 here is CASSPAFPGCNYEQYF. Written as DNA, the CDR3 is TGCGCCAGCAGCCCGGCCTTCCCAGGTTGCAACTACGAGCAGTACTTC.